Presented here are 14 T cell receptor beta chains from one specimen sequenced in a study of patients and donors after allogeneic stem cell transplantation (dated by TCRdb to about 2020). Libraries were prepared through RT-PCR. Sequencing was performed on a NextSeq 550. TCRdb's own reprocessing of the public reads used fastp at Q25 and MiXCR and kept productive beta chains. Rows with one shared CDR3 protein collapse into an entry with the most common genes and DNA. The sample table shows over 400,000 distinct CDR3 sequences, and 16% are seen once. The ten largest clones take up just over 7% of the sample. Material: blood, either unsorted or a sorted T cell fraction (not recorded which). These receptors were obtained from a human donor who was either an allogeneic HSCT recipient or a stem cell or donor lymphocyte infusion donor (not recorded which). It is not recorded whose cells these are; they may come from a transplant donor.

This chain joins TRBV29-1 and TRBJ2-5, with TRBD2 matching 11 bases. Trimming took 3 bases from V and 4 from J; bases not matched to a gene: 7. This CDR3 comprises 15 residues. Germline V gene lookup returns CDR1 SQVTM and CDR2 ANQGSEA. This chain's CDR3 is CSVDLAGGPGETQYF. CDR3 coding DNA: TGCAGCGTTGACTTAGCGGGGGGGCCGGGAGAGACCCAGTACTTC. The full variable domain, its missing parts supplied by reference TRBV29-1 and TRBJ2-5, is SAVISQKPSRDICQRGTSLTIQCQVDSQVTMMFWYRQQPGQSLTLIATANQGSEATYESGFVIDKFPISRPNLTFSTLTVSNMSPEDSSIYLCSVDLAGGPGETQYFGPGTRLLVL.

This sequence joins TRBV4-2 and TRBJ1-1; no firm D call. Trimming removed 1 base from V and 3 bases from J, with 18 bases in between. Per germline, CDR1 LGHNA and CDR2 YNFKEQ. This CDR3 has 17 residues. The CDR3 loop is CASSQAGWGGADTEAFF. The CDR3, as DNA: TGTGCCAGCAGCCAAGCCGGGTGGGGTGGCGCCGACACTGAAGCTTTCTTT.

This clonotype appeared a single time. V is TRBV15 and J is TRBJ2-3; 8 nucleotides match TRBD2. V was clipped by 0 bases and J by 6 bases; unmatched bases: 8. Germline CDR1 reads LNHNV; CDR2 reads YYDKDF (reference sequence). The CDR3 runs to 16 residues. The DNA for the CDR3 is TGTGCCACCAGCAGAGATGGCAGCGGGAGAGGTGATACGCAGTATTTT. It yields the protein CATSRDGSGRGDTQYF.

This clonotype was counted at least ten times. The chain recombines TRBV12-3 or TRBV12-4 with TRBJ2-5, with D perhaps TRBD2 (5 bases). V was shortened by 5 bases and J by 5 bases, with 15 bases between the two germline ends. The CDR3 is 14 amino acids. The CDR3 sequence is CASSRSLVRETQYF. The CDR3 DNA reads TGTGCCAGCAGTCGTTCACTAGTAAGGGAGACCCAGTACTTC.

This clonotype has just a few counts. This sequence joins TRBV25-1 and TRBJ1-4; the match to TRBD1 covers 8 bases. Germline values: CDR1 MGHDK, CDR2 SYGVNS. J was trimmed by 7 bases and V by 6 bases; bases with no gene match: 1. The CDR3 is made up of 12 amino acids. This CDR3 is CASRDRVEKLFF. CDR3 bases: TGTGCCAGCAGGGACAGGGTTGAAAAACTGTTTTTT.

This clonotype was detected a few times. V and J are TRBV12-3 or TRBV12-4 and TRBJ1-5; tentatively, D is TRBD1 (6 bases). The CDR3 length is 16 residues. V gave up 5 bases and J gave up 2 bases, with 16 bases separating them. CDR3 nucleotides: TGTGCCAGCAGTATACAGGGAGCGCATGGCAATCAGCCCCAGCATTTT. It encodes CASSIQGAHGNQPQHF.

This chain links TRBV7-3 with TRBJ2-1; possibly TRBD2 for D (5 bases). Germline V gene lookup returns CDR1 SGHTA and CDR2 FQGTGA. V dropped 0 bases and J dropped 0 bases, with 15 bases sitting between them. The CDR3 sequence is 18 residues long. In nucleotides, the CDR3 is TGTGCCAGCAGCTTAACCCGTAAACGGGGTCCCTCCTACAATGAGCAGTTCTTC. Its translation: CASSLTRKRGPSYNEQFF.

This clonotype was observed a few times. V gene TRBV29-1 combines with J gene TRBJ2-1; 9 nucleotides align to TRBD2. Germline lookup yields CDR1 SQVTM and CDR2 ANQGSEA. This CDR3 is built from 16 residues. With 3 bases clipped from V and 5 bases from J, the junction kept 11 bases outside the gene matches. The CDR3 DNA is TGCAGCGTTGATGGGTTGGCGGGGGGGCCGGACAATGAGCAGTTCTTC. Translated, it gives CSVDGLAGGPDNEQFF.

This clonotype was observed a few times. The chain uses TRBV18 and TRBJ2-7; either TRBD1 or TRBD2 may supply D (7 bases each). Germline CDR1 KGHSH, CDR2 LQKENI. The CDR3 spans 15 residues. V was trimmed by 3 bases and J by 4 bases, leaving 16 bases between them. CDR3 region: CASSPSAGGGYEQYF. The CDR3 DNA reads TGTGCCAGCTCACCTTCAGCAGGGGGAGGGTACGAGCAGTACTTC.

Only a few counts were recorded for this clonotype. The CDR3 loop reads CSASPLGRGNTEAFF. As DNA, the CDR3 is TGCAGTGCTAGCCCATTGGGACGGGGGAACACTGAAGCTTTCTTT. The chain links TRBV20-1 to TRBJ1-1; weak D call: TRBD1 (5 bases). The V and J ends lost 3 bases and 1 base respectively, with 15 bases between them. This CDR3 spans 15 amino acids. Germline V gene lookup returns CDR1 DFQATT and CDR2 SNEGSKA (reference sequence).

There are a few counts of this clonotype. This sequence joins TRBV7-3 and TRBJ2-7, with 8 bases aligning to TRBD2. The CDR3 runs to 13 residues. J was trimmed by 6 bases and V by 3 bases; bases with no gene match: 4. Looked up from germline, CDR1 is SGHTA and CDR2 is FQGTGA. Here the CDR3 reads CASSFTGLGEQYF. Here the CDR3 DNA reads TGTGCCAGCAGCTTCACGGGACTAGGCGAGCAGTACTTC.

This chain connects TRBV6-1 to TRBJ2-7; 13 positions agree with TRBD2. Germline V gene lookup returns CDR1 MNHNS and CDR2 SASEGT. The CDR3 is 16 amino acids. V shed 2 bases, J shed 2 bases, and the junction held 3 bases outside the gene matches. CDR3 in DNA: TGTGCCAGCAGTGAACGGACTAGCGGGAGACCCTACGAGCAGTACTTC. It translates to CASSERTSGRPYEQYF.

This clonotype has just a few counts. The chain uses TRBV5-4 and TRBJ2-3; D gene ambiguous. Germline assignment: CDR1 SGHNT and CDR2 YYREEE (reference sequence). This CDR3 is built from 16 residues. Trimming took 3 bases from V and 3 from J, leaving 17 bases between them. The chain's CDR3 is CASSYGQLLRTDTQYF. For the CDR3, the DNA is TGTGCCAGCAGCTACGGGCAGCTTCTAAGGACAGATACGCAGTATTTT.

The V gene is TRBV2, the J gene TRBJ1-1, with TRBD1 matching over 7 bases. The CDR3 contains 15 residues. Per germline, CDR1 SNHLY and CDR2 FYNNEI. Trimming at V came to 6 bases and at J to 0 bases, leaving 7 bases not matched to a gene. The CDR3 is CASRGSGTVNTEAFF. CDR3 DNA: TGTGCCAGCAGGGGATCCGGGACAGTGAACACTGAAGCTTTCTTT.